This TCR beta chain stems from a study of blood T cell repertoires in COVID-19. Looking at the study overall: COVID-19 samples, acute and convalescent, were from the United States, Italy and Spain.

The CDR3 has 13 amino acids. Germline values: CDR1 SGHDN, CDR2 FVKESK. Trimming pared 5 bases from V and 3 bases from J, leaving 10 bases between. This clone was observed a handful of times. Study processing details: Estimation of nucleated cell counts was performed using reference gene primer amplification. Here immunoSEQ multiplex PCR was the method, and the copy in TCRdb shows in-frame clones only, minus some. For V, J and clone size, that table is used; D and trimming come from the DNA. The repertoire consists of some 360,000 clones, with roughly 86% occurring once and the leading ten covering under 3%.

The clonotype was recovered from a woman aged 60-75 years with COVID-19, enrolled during active disease. The sample comprised peripheral blood. The chain joins TRBV14 to TRBJ1-2; a possible D gene is TRBD1 (6 bases). CDR3 in amino acids: CASSYRADYGYTF. The CDR3 coding sequence is TGTGCCAGCAGCTACAGGGCTGACTATGGCTACACCTTC.